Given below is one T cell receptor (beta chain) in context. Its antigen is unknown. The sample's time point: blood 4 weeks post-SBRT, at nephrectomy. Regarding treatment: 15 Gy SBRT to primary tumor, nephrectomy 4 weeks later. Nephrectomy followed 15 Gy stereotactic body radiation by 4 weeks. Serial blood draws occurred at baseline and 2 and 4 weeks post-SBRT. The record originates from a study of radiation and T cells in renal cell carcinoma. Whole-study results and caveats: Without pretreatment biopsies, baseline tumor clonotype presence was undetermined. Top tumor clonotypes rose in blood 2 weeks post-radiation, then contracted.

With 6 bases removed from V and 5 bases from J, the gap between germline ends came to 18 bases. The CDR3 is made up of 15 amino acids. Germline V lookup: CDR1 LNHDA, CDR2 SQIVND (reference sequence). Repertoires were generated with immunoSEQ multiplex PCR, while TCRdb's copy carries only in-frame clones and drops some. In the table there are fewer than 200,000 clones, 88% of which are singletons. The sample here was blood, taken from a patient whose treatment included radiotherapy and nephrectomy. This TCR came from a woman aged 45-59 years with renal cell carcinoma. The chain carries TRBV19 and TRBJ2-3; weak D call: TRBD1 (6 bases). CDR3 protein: CASRLTDRVRDTQYF. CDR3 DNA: TGTGCCAGTAGACTAACGGACAGAGTCAGAGATACGCAGTATTTT.